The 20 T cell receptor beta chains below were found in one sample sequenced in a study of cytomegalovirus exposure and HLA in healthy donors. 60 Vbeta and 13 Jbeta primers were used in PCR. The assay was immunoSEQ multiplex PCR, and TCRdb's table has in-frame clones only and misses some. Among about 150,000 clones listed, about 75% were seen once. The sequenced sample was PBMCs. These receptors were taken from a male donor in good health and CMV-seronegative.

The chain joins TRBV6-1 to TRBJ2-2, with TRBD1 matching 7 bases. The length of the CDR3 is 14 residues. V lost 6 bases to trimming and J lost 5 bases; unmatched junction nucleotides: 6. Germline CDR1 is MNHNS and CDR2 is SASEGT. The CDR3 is CASRVTGWTGELFF. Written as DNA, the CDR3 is TGTGCCAGCAGGGTGACAGGGTGGACCGGGGAGCTGTTTTTT.

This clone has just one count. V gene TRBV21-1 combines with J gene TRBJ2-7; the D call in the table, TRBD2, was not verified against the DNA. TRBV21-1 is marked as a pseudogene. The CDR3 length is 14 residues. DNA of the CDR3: TGTGCCAGCAGCCCTAGCGCCGGTTTCTACGAGCAGTACTTC. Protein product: CASSPSAGFYEQYF.

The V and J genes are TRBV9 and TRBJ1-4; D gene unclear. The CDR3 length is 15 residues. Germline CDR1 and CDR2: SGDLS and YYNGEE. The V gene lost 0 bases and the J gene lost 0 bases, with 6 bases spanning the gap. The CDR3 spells CASSVEPTTNEKLFF. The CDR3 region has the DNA TGTGCCAGCAGCGTAGAGCCAACAACTAATGAAAAACTGTTTTTT.

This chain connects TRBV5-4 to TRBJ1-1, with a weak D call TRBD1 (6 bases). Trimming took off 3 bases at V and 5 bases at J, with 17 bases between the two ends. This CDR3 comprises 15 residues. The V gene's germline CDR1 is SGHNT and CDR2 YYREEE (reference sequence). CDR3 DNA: TGTGCCAGCAGCTGGGGGGGACACCGGGGGACTGAAGCTTTCTTT. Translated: CASSWGGHRGTEAFF.

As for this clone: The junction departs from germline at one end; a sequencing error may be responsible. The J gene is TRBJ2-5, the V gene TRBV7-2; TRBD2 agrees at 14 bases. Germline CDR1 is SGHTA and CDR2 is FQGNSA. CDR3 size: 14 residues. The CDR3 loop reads CASSFLTSGRVWDF. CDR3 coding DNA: TGTGCCAGCAGCTTCTTGACTAGCGGGAGGGTCTGGGACTTC.

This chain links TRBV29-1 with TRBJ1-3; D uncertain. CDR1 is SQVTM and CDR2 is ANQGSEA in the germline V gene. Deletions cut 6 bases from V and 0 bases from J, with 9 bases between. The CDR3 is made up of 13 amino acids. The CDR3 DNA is TGCAGCGTGGAGGTAAACTCTGGAAACACCATATATTTT. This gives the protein CSVEVNSGNTIYF. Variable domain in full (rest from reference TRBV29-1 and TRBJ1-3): SAVISQKPSRDICQRGTSLTIQCQVDSQVTMMFWYRQQPGQSLTLIATANQGSEATYESGFVIDKFPISRPNLTFSTLTVSNMSPEDSSIYLCSVEVNSGNTIYFGEGSWLTVV.

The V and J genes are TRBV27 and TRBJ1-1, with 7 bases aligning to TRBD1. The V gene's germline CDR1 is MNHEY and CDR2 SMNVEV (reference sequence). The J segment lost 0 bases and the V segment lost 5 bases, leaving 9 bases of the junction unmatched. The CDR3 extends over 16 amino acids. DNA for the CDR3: TGTGCCAGCAGTCCATCAGGGGGAGAGATGAACACTGAAGCTTTCTTT. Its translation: CASSPSGGEMNTEAFF.

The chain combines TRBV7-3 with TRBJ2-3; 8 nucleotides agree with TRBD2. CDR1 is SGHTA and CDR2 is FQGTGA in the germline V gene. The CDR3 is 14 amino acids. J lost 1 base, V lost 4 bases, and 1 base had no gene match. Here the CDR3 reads CASSSTSGTDTQYF. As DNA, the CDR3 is TGTGCCAGCAGCTCGACTAGCGGCACAGATACGCAGTATTTT. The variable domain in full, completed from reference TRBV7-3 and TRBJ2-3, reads GAGVSQTPSNKVTEKGKYVELRCDPISGHTALYWYRQSLGQGPEFLIYFQGTGAADDSGLPNDRFFAVRPEGSVSTLKIQRTERGDSAVYLCASSSTSGTDTQYFGPGTRLTVL.

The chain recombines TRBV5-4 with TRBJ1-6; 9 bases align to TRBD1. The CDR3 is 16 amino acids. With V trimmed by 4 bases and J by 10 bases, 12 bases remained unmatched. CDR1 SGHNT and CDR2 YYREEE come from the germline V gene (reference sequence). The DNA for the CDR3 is TGTGCCAGCAGCGGACCCGGGGGACAGGGTTCCTCACCCCTCCACTTT. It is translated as CASSGPGGQGSSPLHF.

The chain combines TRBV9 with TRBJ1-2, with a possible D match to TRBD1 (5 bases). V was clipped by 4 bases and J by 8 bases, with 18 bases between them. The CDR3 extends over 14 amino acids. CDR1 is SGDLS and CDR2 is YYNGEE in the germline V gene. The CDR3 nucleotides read TGTGCCAGCAGCCCCCGGGACTCCGAAGACGGCTACACCTTC. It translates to CASSPRDSEDGYTF.

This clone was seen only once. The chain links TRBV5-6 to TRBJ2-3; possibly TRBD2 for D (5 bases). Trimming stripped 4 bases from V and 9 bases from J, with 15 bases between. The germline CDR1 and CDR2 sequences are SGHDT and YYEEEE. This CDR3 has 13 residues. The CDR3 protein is CASSDSSQRTQYF. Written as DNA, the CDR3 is TGTGCCAGCAGCGATTCTAGCCAAAGAACGCAGTATTTT.

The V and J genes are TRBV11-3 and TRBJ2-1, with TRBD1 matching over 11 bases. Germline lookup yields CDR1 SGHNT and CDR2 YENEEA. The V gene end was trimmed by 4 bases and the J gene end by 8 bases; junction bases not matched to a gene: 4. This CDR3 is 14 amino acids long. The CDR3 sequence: CASSSRDRGDEQFF. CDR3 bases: TGTGCCAGCAGCTCCCGGGACAGGGGGGATGAGCAGTTCTTC.

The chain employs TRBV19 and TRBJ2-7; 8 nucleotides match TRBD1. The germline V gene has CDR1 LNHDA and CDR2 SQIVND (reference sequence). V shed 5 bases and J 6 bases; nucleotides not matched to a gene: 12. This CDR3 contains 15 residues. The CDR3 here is CASSPQTGARGEQYF. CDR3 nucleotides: TGTGCCAGTAGTCCCCAGACAGGGGCCAGGGGCGAGCAGTACTTC.

CDR3 protein: CSATWALEAFF. CDR3 DNA: TGCAGTGCTACTTGGGCACTTGAAGCTTTCTTT. The chain has TRBV20-1 and TRBJ1-1; unclear D gene. From germline, CDR1 is DFQATT and CDR2 SNEGSKA (reference sequence). Trimming removed 4 bases at V and 7 bases at J, with 10 bases between. This CDR3 has 11 amino acids.

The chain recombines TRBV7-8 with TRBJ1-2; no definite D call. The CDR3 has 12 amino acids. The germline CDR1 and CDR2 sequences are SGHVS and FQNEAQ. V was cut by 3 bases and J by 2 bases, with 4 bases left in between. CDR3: CASSFTNYGYTF. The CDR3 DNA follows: TGTGCCAGCAGCTTTACAAACTATGGCTACACCTTC. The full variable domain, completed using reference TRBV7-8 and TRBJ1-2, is GAGVSQSPRYKVAKRGQDVALRCDPISGHVSLFWYQQALGQGPEFLTYFQNEAQLDKSGLPSDRFFAERPEGSVSTLKIQRTQQEDSAVYLCASSFTNYGYTFGSGTRLTVV.

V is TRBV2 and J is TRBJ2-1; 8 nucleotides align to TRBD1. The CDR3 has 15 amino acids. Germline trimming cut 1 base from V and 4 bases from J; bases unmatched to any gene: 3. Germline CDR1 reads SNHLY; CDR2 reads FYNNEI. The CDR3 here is CASSEVDRAYNEQFF. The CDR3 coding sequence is TGTGCCAGCAGTGAAGTGGACAGGGCTTACAATGAGCAGTTCTTC.

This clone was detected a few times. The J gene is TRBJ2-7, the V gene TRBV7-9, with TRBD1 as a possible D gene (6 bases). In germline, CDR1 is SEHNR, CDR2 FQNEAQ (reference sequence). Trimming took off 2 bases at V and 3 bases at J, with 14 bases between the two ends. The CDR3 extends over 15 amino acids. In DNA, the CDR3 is TGTGCCAGCAGCTTAATAGGAACAGGGATCTACGAGCAGTACTTC. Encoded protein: CASSLIGTGIYEQYF.

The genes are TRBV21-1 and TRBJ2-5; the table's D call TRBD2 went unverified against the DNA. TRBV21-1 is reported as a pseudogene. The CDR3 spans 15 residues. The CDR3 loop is CASSKASLRVETQYF. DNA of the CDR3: TGTGCCAGCAGCAAAGCATCCCTCCGAGTGGAGACCCAGTACTTC.

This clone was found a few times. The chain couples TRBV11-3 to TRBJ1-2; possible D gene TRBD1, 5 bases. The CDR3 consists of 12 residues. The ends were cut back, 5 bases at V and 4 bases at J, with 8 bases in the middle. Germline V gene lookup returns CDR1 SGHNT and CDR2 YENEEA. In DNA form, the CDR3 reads TGTGCCAGCAGCCAGGGAATCTATGGCTACACCTTC. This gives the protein CASSQGIYGYTF. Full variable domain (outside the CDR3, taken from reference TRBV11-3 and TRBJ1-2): EAGVVQSPRYKIIEKKQPVAFWCNPISGHNTLYWYLQNLGQGPELLIRYENEEAVDDSQLPKDRFSAERLKGVDSTLKIQPAELGDSAVYLCASSQGIYGYTFGSGTRLTVV.

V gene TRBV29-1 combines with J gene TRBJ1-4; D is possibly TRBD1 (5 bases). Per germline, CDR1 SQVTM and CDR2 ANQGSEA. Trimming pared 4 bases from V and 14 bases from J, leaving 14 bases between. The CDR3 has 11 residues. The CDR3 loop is CSVGLGGVLFF. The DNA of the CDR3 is TGCAGCGTTGGGTTGGGGGGGGTTCTGTTTTTT.